This T cell receptor beta chain was profiled in a study of cytomegalovirus exposure and HLA in healthy donors. Notes on the study in general: Based on reports, TCR beta sequences accurately predicted HLA-A and HLA-B alleles for most subjects.

Researchers ran the PCR with 60 Vbeta and 13 Jbeta primers. Assay: immunoSEQ multiplex PCR; the TCRdb copy retains only in-frame clones and omits some. This table holds 65,000 to 100,000 clones, about 76% found once. While unrecorded immune exposures were likely, the donors were nominally healthy when sampled. Unmatched junction bases numbered 5, after V lost 5 bases and J lost 0 bases. The CDR3 loop spans 15 amino acids. Germline V lookup: CDR1 MDHEN, CDR2 SYDVKM. About this clone itself: The antigen is undetermined.

The sequence came from a woman aged 40 to 49 in good health and CMV-seropositive. The sample was PBMCs. The J gene is TRBJ1-1, the V gene TRBV28, with 8 bases aligning to TRBD1. The CDR3 reads CASSPWTGMNTEAFF. CDR3 sequence (DNA): TGTGCCAGCAGTCCGTGGACAGGGATGAACACTGAAGCTTTCTTT.